The 30 T cell receptor beta chains listed next were all sequenced from one sample in a study of blood T cell repertoires in COVID-19. Assay used: immunoSEQ multiplex PCR; TCRdb lists only in-frame clones, some missing. The sample records roughly 260,000 clones, 90% being singletons. The sequenced sample was peripheral blood. Receptors were obtained from a woman aged 40 to 50 with acute or convalescent COVID-19.

The chain couples TRBV7-9 to TRBJ1-5, with TRBD1 identical over 10 bases. The CDR3 consists of 14 residues. V was pared by 1 base and J by 9 bases, with 3 bases of the junction left unmatched. The V gene's germline CDR1 is SEHNR and CDR2 FQNEAQ (reference sequence). The CDR3 DNA follows: TGTGCCAGCAGCTTAGGGACAGGGGGACCGCCCCAGCATTTT. It specifies CASSLGTGGPPQHF.

This rearrangement joins TRBV11-2 to TRBJ1-6; D unresolved. The CDR3 loop spans 15 amino acids. V was cut by 1 base and J by 8 bases, with 12 bases left in between. In germline, CDR1 is SGHAT, CDR2 FQNNGV. In DNA, the CDR3 is TGTGCCAGCAGCTTAGTCTGGGGAGAAGATTCACCCCTCCACTTT. Protein: CASSLVWGEDSPLHF.

This clone was counted only a few times. V usage is TRBV19 and J usage is TRBJ1-6; 7 positions agree with TRBD1. The CDR3 has 16 residues. Germline loops: CDR1 LNHDA, CDR2 SQIVND (reference sequence). V trimming: 5 bases; J trimming: 6 bases; junction bases outside the gene matches: 10. The CDR3 spells CASSGVPGQSNSPLHF. DNA of the CDR3: TGTGCCAGTAGTGGCGTACCGGGACAGTCTAATTCACCCCTCCACTTT.

V and J are TRBV2 and TRBJ1-2; D may be TRBD1 (5 bases). Per the germline V gene, CDR1 is SNHLY and CDR2 is FYNNEI. V was cut by 10 bases and J by 8 bases, with 17 bases left in between. The CDR3 length is 12 residues. CDR3 amino acids: CATHRGSEGYTF. The CDR3 region has the DNA TGTGCCACCCATCGGGGGAGTGAGGGCTACACCTTC.

This rearrangement joins TRBV15 to TRBJ2-5; 7 bases map to TRBD1. This CDR3 comprises 14 residues. Unmatched junction bases numbered 3, after V lost 3 bases and J lost 2 bases. Germline CDR1 LNHNV, CDR2 YYDKDF (reference sequence). The CDR3 reads CATSRTGRQETQYF. CDR3 nucleotides: TGTGCCACCAGCAGGACAGGGCGGCAAGAGACCCAGTACTTC.

The chain carries TRBV19 and TRBJ1-4; 9 bases agree with TRBD1. Germline lookup yields CDR1 LNHDA and CDR2 SQIVND (reference sequence). Trimming removed 5 bases from V and 8 bases from J; junction bases left unmatched: 12. This CDR3 has 16 amino acids. Here the CDR3 reads CASSVTGGNVREKLFF. The CDR3 bases are TGTGCCAGTAGTGTGACAGGGGGAAACGTCCGCGAAAAACTGTTTTTT.

The rearrangement uses TRBV19 and TRBJ1-5; TRBD1 is a possible D gene (6 bases). Looked up from germline, CDR1 is LNHDA and CDR2 is SQIVND (reference sequence). Trimming removed 3 bases from V and 7 bases from J, with 13 bases in between. This CDR3 has 14 residues. CDR3 region: CASSMWGREQPQHF. CDR3 nucleotides: TGTGCCAGTAGTATGTGGGGGCGCGAACAGCCCCAGCATTTT.

This chain links TRBV5-6 with TRBJ1-2; 8 nucleotides align to TRBD1. Germline V lookup: CDR1 SGHDT, CDR2 YYEEEE. V dropped 4 bases and J dropped 1; count of bases not matched to a gene: 15. The CDR3 is made up of 18 amino acids. This CDR3 reads CASSQEHLGQVLNYGYTF. The CDR3 region has the DNA TGTGCCAGCAGCCAGGAGCACCTGGGACAGGTACTTAACTATGGCTACACCTTC.

CDR3 coding DNA: TGTGCCACTCGGACAGGGGAAACAGATACGCAGTATTTT. Its protein product is CATRTGETDTQYF. J is TRBJ2-3 and V is TRBV6-4; 9 nucleotides agree with TRBD1. CDR1 MRHNA and CDR2 SNTAGT come from the germline V gene. J gave up 3 bases and V 10 bases, and 5 bases lay outside the gene matches. This CDR3 is built from 13 residues.

The chain joins TRBV24-1 to TRBJ2-3; 7 positions match TRBD2. Germline V gene data show CDR1 as KGHDR and CDR2 as SFDVKD. The CDR3 is 16 amino acids. V shed 7 bases and J 1 base; nucleotides not matched to a gene: 10. The CDR3 nucleotides are TGTGCCACCAGCCCAGAAGGGCTAGCGGGCACAGATACGCAGTATTTT. Amino acids: CATSPEGLAGTDTQYF.

CDR3 coding DNA: TGTGCCAGCAGTTATTTTGGGCCAGATAGCAATCAGCCCCAGCATTTT. It specifies CASSYFGPDSNQPQHF. The chain joins TRBV6-5 to TRBJ1-5; no clear D gene. This CDR3 region has 16 residues. CDR1 and CDR2 from the germline V gene are MNHEY and SVGAGI. Trimming removed 3 bases at V and 0 bases at J, with 12 bases between.

The chain combines TRBV6-5 with TRBJ1-2; TRBD1 is a possible D gene (5 bases). Germline lookup yields CDR1 MNHEY and CDR2 SVGAGI. With 7 bases removed from V and 3 bases from J, the gap between germline ends came to 15 bases. The CDR3 spans 14 residues. The CDR3 sequence is CASNRQSTYYGYTF. In DNA, the CDR3 is TGTGCCAGCAATCGACAGAGTACTTACTATGGCTACACCTTC.

This clone was seen once. The chain carries TRBV29-1 and TRBJ1-2, with 8 bases identical to TRBD1. V was pared by 7 bases and J by 4 bases, with 8 bases of the junction left unmatched. Looked up from germline, CDR1 is SQVTM and CDR2 is ANQGSEA. The CDR3 covers 13 residues. CDR3 nucleotide sequence: TGCAGCGCACCGGACAGGGAGACCTATGGCTACACCTTC. Protein: CSAPDRETYGYTF.

The chain uses TRBV2 and TRBJ2-1, with 11 bases identical to TRBD2. This CDR3 contains 14 residues. Trimming took 6 bases from V and 8 from J; bases not matched to a gene: 6. Germline V gene data show CDR1 as SNHLY and CDR2 as FYNNEI. In nucleotides, the CDR3 is TGTGCCAGCAGGGATAGCGGGGGGGCCCATGAGCAGTTCTTC. Its protein is CASRDSGGAHEQFF.

The J gene is TRBJ2-2, the V gene TRBV12-1; the table assigns TRBD1, which was not confirmed against the DNA. TRBV12-1 is a known pseudogene. The CDR3 is made up of 17 amino acids. As DNA, the CDR3 is TGTGCCAGCAGTCGCCGGGACAGGGGGCTTATACCCGGGGAGCTGTTTTTT. This sequence encodes CASSRRDRGLIPGELFF.

CDR3 coding DNA: TGTGCCAGCAGTGGGGGGGGGACCTTCAGCTCCTACGAGCAGTACGTC. Residues: CASSGGGTFSSYEQYV. This chain links TRBV6-4 with TRBJ2-7; the match to TRBD2 covers 7 bases. The trim removed 4 bases at V and 0 bases at J, leaving 9 bases unmatched. Germline CDR1 reads MRHNA; CDR2 reads SNTAGT. This CDR3 comprises 16 residues.

This chain's CDR3 is CASSESPGSNYGYTF. DNA for the CDR3: TGTGCCAGCAGCGAGTCTCCGGGATCAAACTATGGCTACACCTTC. The rearrangement joins TRBV9 to TRBJ1-2; D remains ambiguous. Deletions cut 3 bases from V and 2 bases from J, with 14 bases between. CDR1 is SGDLS and CDR2 is YYNGEE in the germline V gene. This CDR3 spans 15 amino acids.

The chain uses TRBV12-5 and TRBJ1-4; D gene ambiguous. Trimming shortened V by 6 bases and J by 7 bases, and 15 bases separated the two germline ends. This CDR3 spans 14 amino acids. The V gene's germline CDR1 is LGHNT and CDR2 FRNRAP. CDR3 sequence reads: CASGLEPLGEKLFF. The CDR3 DNA follows: TGTGCTAGTGGCCTAGAGCCCCTGGGTGAAAAACTGTTTTTT.

The chain has TRBV5-5 and TRBJ1-2, with TRBD1 identical over 7 bases. The CDR3 consists of 13 residues. Unmatched junction bases numbered 7, after V lost 4 bases and J lost 7 bases. Per germline, CDR1 SGHKS and CDR2 YYEKEE (reference sequence). CDR3 protein: CASSELQGFGYTF. The DNA of the CDR3 is TGTGCCAGCAGCGAATTACAGGGGTTTGGCTACACCTTC. The complete variable domain, with remaining parts taken from reference TRBV5-5 and TRBJ1-2, reads DAGVTQSPTHLIKTRGQQVTLRCSPISGHKSVSWYQQVLGQGPQFIFQYYEKEERGRGNFPDRFSARQFPNYSSELNVNALLLGDSALYLCASSELQGFGYTFGSGTRLTVV.

The J gene is TRBJ2-2, the V gene TRBV9; D is unclear. Trimming took off 0 bases at V and 2 bases at J, with 8 bases between the two ends. The CDR3 loop spans 15 amino acids. Germline V lookup: CDR1 SGDLS, CDR2 YYNGEE. In DNA, the CDR3 is TGTGCCAGCAGCGTAGCATCAGAAAACACCGGGGAGCTGTTTTTT. Its protein product is CASSVASENTGELFF.

The rearrangement joins TRBV6-5 to TRBJ1-1, with D unclear. The germline gives CDR1 MNHEY, CDR2 SVGAGI. Trimming pared 7 bases from V and 7 bases from J, leaving 7 bases between. This CDR3 region has 10 residues. This CDR3 is CASTQVEAFF. In DNA form, the CDR3 reads TGTGCCAGCACGCAGGTTGAAGCTTTCTTT.

V and J are TRBV10-3 and TRBJ1-2; 10 nucleotides match TRBD1. The V and J ends lost 3 bases and 4 bases, in that order; junction bases with no gene match: 11. This CDR3 has 17 amino acids. In germline, CDR1 is ENHRY, CDR2 SYGVKD. As DNA, the CDR3 is TGTGCCATCAGTGAAAATCCCGGGACAGGGGATCCCTATGGCTACACCTTC. Translating gives CAISENPGTGDPYGYTF.

There are a few counts of this clone. The V and J genes are TRBV4-1 and TRBJ1-1, with a weak D call TRBD1 (5 bases). The CDR3 length is 15 residues. V was trimmed by 3 bases and J by 0 bases, leaving 11 bases between them. The germline gives CDR1 MGHRA, CDR2 YSYEKL. As DNA, the CDR3 is TGCGCCAGCAGCCACCGTGGGGGGTTGAACACTGAAGCTTTCTTT. Protein product: CASSHRGGLNTEAFF.

Note on this clone: Distinct nucleotide sequences in the sample also encode this CDR3. J is TRBJ1-5 and V is TRBV9; the D gene is possibly TRBD1 (6 bases). Germline CDR1 SGDLS, CDR2 YYNGEE. This CDR3 is built from 13 residues. V lost 3 bases and J lost 7, with 11 bases in between. For the CDR3, the DNA is TGTGCCAGCAGCGCTGGGGGGGGCCAGCCCCAGCATTTT. Residues: CASSAGGGQPQHF.

The CDR3 region has the DNA TGTGCCAGCGGGGGGGGATCATGGACCCAAGAGACCCAGTACTTC. It encodes CASGGGSWTQETQYF. The rearrangement links TRBV6-5 to TRBJ2-5; 7 bases agree with TRBD2. With 8 bases clipped from V and 1 base from J, the junction kept 10 bases outside the gene matches. CDR1 is MNHEY, CDR2 SVGAGI, per germline. The CDR3 consists of 15 residues.

The chain has TRBV30 and TRBJ1-4, with D perhaps TRBD1 (5 bases). V lost 1 base and J lost 6, with 9 bases in between. This CDR3 is 13 amino acids long. Germline-derived CDR1 and CDR2 are GTSNPN and SVGIG (reference sequence). For the CDR3, the DNA is TGTGCCTGGAGTGATGGGGGGTATGAAAAACTGTTTTTT. It yields the protein CAWSDGGYEKLFF.

J is TRBJ1-1 and V is TRBV3-1 (or the pseudogene TRBV3-2), with unresolved D. The germline CDR1 and CDR2 sequences are LGHDT and YNNKEL (reference sequence). Between the trimmed V and J ends, which lost 2 bases and 6 bases, there was a span of 16 bases. The CDR3 runs to 15 residues. The DNA of the CDR3 is TGTGCCAGCAGCCAACCTACCTCTCCGGAGGCTGAAGCTTTCTTT. Amino acids: CASSQPTSPEAEAFF.

V gene TRBV27 combines with J gene TRBJ1-1; D unresolved. The CDR3 spans 11 residues. V was cut by 6 bases and J by 8 bases, with 10 bases left in between. Germline V gene data show CDR1 as MNHEY and CDR2 as SMNVEV (reference sequence). The CDR3 coding sequence is TGTGCCAGCAGGACAACGGGAGAAGCTTTCTTT. It yields the protein CASRTTGEAFF.

This chain joins TRBV24-1 and TRBJ1-4, with D possibly TRBD1 on 5 matching bases. Deletions cut 9 bases from V and 5 bases from J, with 18 bases between. This CDR3 has 15 residues. The germline gives CDR1 KGHDR, CDR2 SFDVKD. The CDR3 loop reads CATWAAGRPNEKLFF. The DNA of the CDR3 is TGTGCCACCTGGGCGGCGGGGCGTCCCAATGAAAAACTGTTTTTT.

The chain recombines TRBV28 with TRBJ1-5; unclear D gene. CDR1 is MDHEN and CDR2 is SYDVKM in the germline V gene. This CDR3 spans 15 amino acids. V was trimmed by 3 bases and J by 5 bases, leaving 14 bases between them. This CDR3 reads CASSFGVTPDQPQHF. In DNA, the CDR3 is TGTGCCAGCAGTTTCGGGGTAACTCCCGATCAGCCCCAGCATTTT. Together with reference TRBV28 and TRBJ1-5, the CDR3 gives the full variable domain: DVKVTQSSRYLVKRTGEKVFLECVQDMDHENMFWYRQDPGLGLRLIYFSYDVKMKEKGDIPEGYSVSREKKERFSLILESASTNQTSMYLCASSFGVTPDQPQHFGDGTRLSIL.